This TCR beta chain appears in the sequencing data of a study of blood T cell repertoires in COVID-19. For the study at large: From T cells, B-cell-depleted T cells, or PBMCs came the material, which was cDNA or gDNA.

Cohort assignment relied on participant-reported clinical history. Under the authors' procedure: Estimated nucleated cell counts came from reference gene primer amplification. Sequencing used immunoSEQ multiplex PCR; TCRdb keeps in-frame clones, though not all of them. From that table come the V and J calls and clone size; the DNA was used to work out D and trimming. This repertoire shows hundreds of thousands of clones, about nine tenths found once; its top ten account for about 6%. This CDR3 comprises 13 residues. V was pared by 5 bases and J by 8 bases, with 10 bases between. Looked up from germline, CDR1 is MNHEY and CDR2 is SVGAGI.

Sequencing input: PBMCs or T cells enriched from blood (not recorded which). This TCR was sampled from a woman between 25 and 40 years old with acute COVID-19. This chain connects TRBV6-5 to TRBJ1-6, with a tentative D call TRBD1 (5 bases). The CDR3 loop reads CASSPRVDSPLHF. The DNA for the CDR3 is TGTGCCAGCAGTCCCAGGGTCGATTCACCCCTCCACTTT.